Shown below are 24 T cell receptor beta chains from a single sample sequenced in a study of blood T cell repertoires in COVID-19. The repertoire was sequenced with immunoSEQ multiplex PCR; TCRdb's copy has only in-frame clones and lacks some. The sample has 210,000 or so clones, over 75% seen once; the top ten hold roughly 4.3%. Sequencing input: PBMCs or T cells enriched from blood (not recorded which). These receptors were collected from a man under 40 with acute COVID-19.

The rearrangement joins TRBV4-1 to TRBJ1-6; 7 bases agree with TRBD1. CDR1 and CDR2 (germline): MGHRA, YSYEKL. V trimming: 2 bases; J trimming: 10 bases; junction bases outside the gene matches: 11. The CDR3 has 16 residues. The CDR3 region has the DNA TGCGCCAGCAGCCAAACCTACAGGGGTGGGGAATCACCCCTCCACTTT. It encodes CASSQTYRGGESPLHF.

The chain uses TRBV5-6 and TRBJ1-2; 8 bases map to TRBD1. The J segment lost 8 bases and the V segment lost 4 bases, leaving 13 bases of the junction unmatched. CDR3 size: 15 residues. Per germline, CDR1 SGHDT and CDR2 YYEEEE. DNA of the CDR3: TGTGCCAGCAGCGAACCGAATAACAGGGGGAACGGCTACACCTTC. It codes for CASSEPNNRGNGYTF. Full variable domain (remainder filled in from reference TRBV5-6 and TRBJ1-2): DAGVTQSPTHLIKTRGQQVTLRCSPKSGHDTVSWYQQALGQGPQFIFQYYEEEERQRGNFPDRFSGHQFPNYSSELNVNALLLGDSALYLCASSEPNNRGNGYTFGSGTRLTVV.

The J gene is TRBJ2-5, the V gene TRBV3-1 (or the pseudogene TRBV3-2), with D unclear. The CDR3 consists of 12 residues. The germline gives CDR1 LGHDT, CDR2 YNNKEL (reference sequence). Trimming stripped 4 bases from V and 5 bases from J, with 8 bases between. The CDR3: CASSRSDETQYF. CDR3 sequence (DNA): TGTGCCAGCAGCCGTAGTGATGAGACCCAGTACTTC.

The chain uses TRBV5-1 and TRBJ2-1; 10 bases line up with TRBD1. The CDR3 is 15 amino acids. Germline CDR1 is SGHRS and CDR2 is YFSETQ. V lost 2 bases, J lost 7 bases, and 6 bases stayed unmatched. CDR3 protein: CASSLTGTGVNEQFF. CDR3 sequence (DNA): TGCGCCAGCAGCTTAACCGGGACAGGGGTGAATGAGCAGTTCTTC.

The V call is TRBV2, the J call TRBJ2-3; tentative D call: TRBD1 (6 bases). CDR3 size: 15 residues. From germline, CDR1 is SNHLY and CDR2 FYNNEI. The V gene lost 7 bases and the J gene lost 4 bases, with 18 bases spanning the gap. This chain's CDR3 is CASTTGTSGADTQYF. The CDR3, as DNA: TGTGCCAGCACAACCGGGACATCAGGGGCAGATACGCAGTATTTT.

With respect to this clone: In the same sample, other DNA sequences code for this CDR3. This CDR3 is CSASGDYEQYF. The CDR3 DNA reads TGCAGTGCTTCGGGAGACTACGAGCAGTACTTC. This sequence joins TRBV20-1 and TRBJ2-7; maybe TRBD2 (6 bases). The V end lost 5 bases, the J end lost 3 bases, and 8 bases lay between the germline ends. The CDR3 has 11 residues. The germline V gene encodes CDR1 DFQATT and CDR2 SNEGSKA (reference sequence).

This chain links TRBV9 with TRBJ1-5; D possibly corresponds to TRBD1 (6 bases). V shed 1 base and J shed 3 bases, with 20 bases lying between them. Germline CDR1 reads SGDLS; CDR2 reads YYNGEE. The CDR3 spans 18 residues. The CDR3 DNA sequence: TGTGCCAGCAGCGTACGTTTAAAGGGGGGGCCGTCCAATCAGCCCCAGCATTTT. Residues: CASSVRLKGGPSNQPQHF.

The chain couples TRBV21-1 to TRBJ1-5; the table calls TRBD1, which could not be checked here. TRBV21-1 is deemed a pseudogene. This CDR3 comprises 15 residues. CDR3 in amino acids: CASSKRGQVSQPQHF. The DNA of the CDR3 is TGTGCCAGCAGCAAAAGGGGGCAGGTCAGTCAGCCCCAGCATTTT.

The gene calls are TRBV18 and TRBJ2-1; D not resolved. Germline V gene sequence: CDR1 KGHSH, CDR2 LQKENI. V was clipped by 6 bases and J by 5 bases, with 11 bases between them. This CDR3 comprises 13 residues. The CDR3 DNA follows: TGTGCCAGCTCTGAGGCAGTCAACAATGAGCAGTTCTTC. As protein: CASSEAVNNEQFF. Drawing the rest from reference TRBV18 and TRBJ2-1, the complete variable domain is NAGVMQNPRHLVRRRGQEARLRCSPMKGHSHVYWYRQLPEEGLKFMVYLQKENIIDESGMPKERFSAEFPKEGPSILRIQQVVRGDSAAYFCASSEAVNNEQFFGPGTRLTVL.

V gene TRBV7-6 combines with J gene TRBJ1-1; 12 bases align to TRBD1. There are 18 residues in the CDR3. Unmatched junction bases numbered 15, after V lost 6 bases and J lost 4 bases. Per the germline V gene, CDR1 is SGHVS and CDR2 is FNYEAQ. Written as DNA, the CDR3 is TGTGCCAGCAGTTTTTTAGTGGGGACAGGGGGCTTCAGCACTGAAGCTTTCTTT. This sequence encodes CASSFLVGTGGFSTEAFF.

The V and J genes are TRBV6-5 and TRBJ1-1; 7 nucleotides agree with TRBD1. V gave up 2 bases and J gave up 5 bases; unmatched junction bases: 5. The germline gives CDR1 MNHEY, CDR2 SVGAGI. The CDR3 is 14 residues long. As DNA, the CDR3 is TGTGCCAGCAGTTACAGCCAGGGGGAGACTGAAGCTTTCTTT. Its protein is CASSYSQGETEAFF.

The chain uses TRBV28 and TRBJ2-1; 13 bases line up with TRBD2. The CDR3 is 15 residues long. Per germline, CDR1 MDHEN and CDR2 SYDVKM. With V trimmed by 6 bases and J by 6 bases, 5 bases remained unmatched. CDR3 loop: CASSLLAGGLNEQFF. The CDR3 nucleotides read TGTGCCAGCAGCCTACTAGCGGGGGGGCTCAATGAGCAGTTCTTC.

The chain couples TRBV27 to TRBJ2-3, with 7 positions matching TRBD1. Germline loops: CDR1 MNHEY, CDR2 SMNVEV (reference sequence). Trimming at V came to 5 bases and at J to 1 base, leaving 6 bases not matched to a gene. The CDR3 spans 15 residues. Here the CDR3 reads CASSRQGKGTDTQYF. CDR3 DNA sequence: TGTGCCAGCAGTAGACAGGGAAAGGGCACAGATACGCAGTATTTT.

The chain carries TRBV9 and TRBJ1-2; tentatively, D is TRBD1 (6 bases). Germline-derived CDR1 and CDR2 are SGDLS and YYNGEE. CDR3 size: 15 residues. Trimming took off 2 bases at V and 4 bases at J, with 15 bases between the two ends. The CDR3 coding sequence is TGTGCCAGCAGCGTCGATCGGGGGGACATCTATGGCTACACCTTC. Translating gives CASSVDRGDIYGYTF.

The V gene is TRBV3-1 (or the pseudogene TRBV3-2), the J gene TRBJ1-3; D ambiguous. Germline lookup yields CDR1 LGHDT and CDR2 YNNKEL (reference sequence). The CDR3 spans 14 residues. V was shortened by 4 bases and J by 2 bases, with 9 bases between the two germline ends. The CDR3 region has the DNA TGTGCCAGCAGCCCCTCTCGTACTGGAAACACCATATATTTT. Amino acids: CASSPSRTGNTIYF.

V and J are TRBV5-1 and TRBJ1-2; D is possibly TRBD1 (5 bases). This CDR3 has 13 residues. Germline values: CDR1 SGHRS, CDR2 YFSETQ. Trimming removed 0 bases from V and 3 bases from J, with 6 bases in between. Here the CDR3 DNA reads TGCGCCAGCAGCTTGGAAGGGGACTATGGCTACACCTTC. Protein product: CASSLEGDYGYTF.

J is TRBJ1-1 and V is TRBV5-1, with no clear D. Germline CDR1 and CDR2: SGHRS and YFSETQ. V shed 5 bases and J shed 0 bases, with 11 bases lying between them. CDR3 length: 14 residues. CDR3: CASRAQDMNTEAFF. The CDR3 DNA reads TGCGCCAGCAGAGCTCAAGACATGAACACTGAAGCTTTCTTT.

The count of this clone is one. The chain combines TRBV27 with TRBJ2-7; 7 nucleotides line up with TRBD1. This CDR3 comprises 14 residues. Germline V gene sequence: CDR1 MNHEY, CDR2 SMNVEV (reference sequence). Trimming at V came to 5 bases and at J to 6 bases, leaving 10 bases not matched to a gene. The CDR3 reads CASSPGQTSPEQYF. The CDR3 nucleotides are TGTGCCAGCAGTCCGGGACAGACCTCTCCCGAGCAGTACTTC.

This chain links TRBV6-5 with TRBJ1-6; no reliable D call. From germline, CDR1 is MNHEY and CDR2 SVGAGI. Trimming cost V 0 bases and J 9 bases, with 12 bases left between them. The CDR3 covers 15 residues. This CDR3 is CASSYSTQAGSPLHF. The CDR3 DNA follows: TGTGCCAGCAGTTACTCTACCCAGGCAGGTTCACCCCTCCACTTT.

The chain's CDR3 is CASARGLGDGYTF. CDR3 in DNA: TGTGCCTCGGCGAGAGGGCTGGGTGATGGCTACACCTTC. V gene TRBV30 combines with J gene TRBJ1-2; no definite D call. CDR1 GTSNPN and CDR2 SVGIG come from the germline V gene (reference sequence). The CDR3 is 13 residues long. The V end lost 7 bases, the J end lost 6 bases, and 18 bases lay between the germline ends.

The chain uses TRBV27 and TRBJ1-2, with 10 bases aligning to TRBD1. The V gene's germline CDR1 is MNHEY and CDR2 SMNVEV (reference sequence). With V trimmed by 4 bases and J by 7 bases, 12 bases remained unmatched. CDR3 length: 16 amino acids. The CDR3 DNA sequence: TGTGCCAGCAGTTCAATCGAATTGGGACAGGGGAGTGGCTACACCTTC. It yields the protein CASSSIELGQGSGYTF.

The chain employs TRBV5-1 and TRBJ1-2, with 7 bases that match TRBD1. The CDR3 is 15 residues long. Germline assignment: CDR1 SGHRS and CDR2 YFSETQ. The V segment lost 1 base and the J segment 3 bases; nucleotides outside the gene matches: 6. This CDR3 is CASSLIQGEYYGYTF. The CDR3 DNA sequence: TGCGCCAGCAGCTTGATCCAGGGGGAGTACTATGGCTACACCTTC.

The V call is TRBV5-4, the J call TRBJ2-7, with D possibly being TRBD1 (5 bases). The CDR3 extends over 16 amino acids. Germline assignment: CDR1 SGHNT and CDR2 YYREEE (reference sequence). The V gene lost 3 bases and the J gene lost 2 bases, with 18 bases spanning the gap. The CDR3 region has the DNA TGTGCCAGCAGCTCTACAAAGGGGTCAAGGGCCTACGAGCAGTACTTC. It is translated as CASSSTKGSRAYEQYF.

The rearrangement joins TRBV18 to TRBJ1-1; D call uncertain. CDR1 and CDR2 (germline): KGHSH, LQKENI. This CDR3 region has 14 residues. V dropped 5 bases and J dropped 5 bases, with 15 bases sitting between them. The CDR3: CASSVREKRTEAFF. CDR3 nucleotides: TGTGCCAGCTCAGTACGGGAAAAAAGGACTGAAGCTTTCTTT.